This T cell receptor beta chain was sequenced for a study of patients and donors after allogeneic stem cell transplantation. TCRdb re-analysed the RT-PCR reads in MiXCR, keeping a single row per CDR3 protein. This table has roughly 190,000 distinct CDR3 sequences, approximately 41% appearing once. V lost 4 bases and J lost 1, with 13 bases in between. CDR1 is SGHTA, CDR2 FQGNSA, per germline. This CDR3 is built from 15 residues. In its sample, this clonotype was seen a few times. The TCR comes from a human donor who was either an allogeneic HSCT recipient or a stem cell or donor lymphocyte infusion donor (not recorded which). It is not recorded whose cells these are; they may come from a transplant donor. The chain combines TRBV7-2 with TRBJ1-1; D remains unclear. Sequences were obtained from blood, either unsorted or a sorted T cell fraction (not recorded which). In nucleotides, the CDR3 is TGTGCCAGCAGCTCCCCTGAGGAGGGGAACACTGAAGCTTTCTTT. Its translation: CASSSPEEGNTEAFF.